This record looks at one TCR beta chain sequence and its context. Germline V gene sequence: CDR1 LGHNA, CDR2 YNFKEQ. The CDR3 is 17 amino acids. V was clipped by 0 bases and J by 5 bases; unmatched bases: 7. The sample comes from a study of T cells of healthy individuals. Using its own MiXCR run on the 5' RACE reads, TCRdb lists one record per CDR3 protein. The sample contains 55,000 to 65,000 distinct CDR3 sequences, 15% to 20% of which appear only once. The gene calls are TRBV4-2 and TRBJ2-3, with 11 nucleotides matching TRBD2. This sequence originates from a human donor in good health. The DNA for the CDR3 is TGTGCCAGCAGCCAAGATGCACTAGCGGGAGTCCGAGATACGCAGTATTTT. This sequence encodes CASSQDALAGVRDTQYF.